The 11 T cell receptor beta chains below were found in one sample sequenced in a study of response to subunit inactivated influenza vaccine. One entry per CDR3 protein results from TCRdb running MiXCR on the RT-PCR reads. This table holds more than 700,000 distinct CDR3 sequences, less than 25% found once. Sequenced here: PBMCs from blood, sampled about 5 days after vaccination. The receptors come from a man aged 50 to 59 who received an inactivated influenza vaccine.

The chain combines TRBV20-1 with TRBJ2-7; 7 bases agree with TRBD2. The CDR3 consists of 14 residues. CDR1 DFQATT and CDR2 SNEGSKA come from the germline V gene (reference sequence). The V segment lost 2 bases and the J segment 0 bases; nucleotides outside the gene matches: 4. CDR3 sequence (DNA): TGCAGTGCTAGAAGAGGGGACTACTCCTACGAGCAGTACTTC. Residues: CSARRGDYSYEQYF.

This clonotype has a handful of counts. The chain employs TRBV29-1 and TRBJ2-2; 10 bases agree with TRBD2. The CDR3 totals 15 residues. J gave up 8 bases and V 5 bases, and 11 bases lay outside the gene matches. CDR1 is SQVTM and CDR2 is ANQGSEA in the germline V gene. The CDR3 DNA follows: TGCAGCGTTCGACTTACTAGCGGGGCGACGGGGGAGCTGTTTTTT. This gives the protein CSVRLTSGATGELFF.

This clonotype occurred once. The V call is TRBV15, the J call TRBJ2-1, with 7 bases matching TRBD2. In germline, CDR1 is LNHNV, CDR2 YYDKDF (reference sequence). The trim removed 0 bases at V and 6 bases at J, leaving 5 bases unmatched. CDR3 length: 15 amino acids. The CDR3 is CATSREFTSVNEQFF. CDR3 coding DNA: TGTGCCACCAGCAGAGAGTTTACTAGCGTCAATGAGCAGTTCTTC.

Only a few counts were recorded for this clonotype. J is TRBJ2-7 and V is TRBV4-3; D may be TRBD1 (5 bases). Germline CDR1 and CDR2: LGHNA and YSLEER. Trimming stripped 1 base from V and 2 bases from J, with 9 bases between. CDR3 length equals 14 residues. The CDR3 reads CASSQAGNPYEQYF. In nucleotides, the CDR3 is TGCGCCAGCAGCCAAGCAGGGAACCCCTACGAGCAGTACTTC.

The chain has TRBV5-1 and TRBJ2-5, with TRBD1 matching over 9 bases. V shed 3 bases and J 3 bases; nucleotides not matched to a gene: 3. This CDR3 is built from 14 residues. Germline CDR1 reads SGHRS; CDR2 reads YFSETQ. The CDR3 coding sequence is TGCGCCAGCAGCTACGGACAGGGGAAAGAGACCCAGTACTTC. This gives the protein CASSYGQGKETQYF.

Only a few counts were recorded for this clonotype. The V and J genes are TRBV20-1 and TRBJ1-5, with 8 bases that match TRBD1. Germline V gene lookup returns CDR1 DFQATT and CDR2 SNEGSKA (reference sequence). The junction had 8 bases not matched to a gene; V was cut back by 3 bases and J by 4 bases. The CDR3 is made up of 15 amino acids. CDR3 nucleotide sequence: TGCAGTGCTAGGGTACAGGGGGACTGGAATCAGCCCCAGCATTTT. It is translated as CSARVQGDWNQPQHF.

The chain links TRBV5-1 to TRBJ2-3, with unresolved D. V was trimmed by 4 bases and J by 5 bases, leaving 5 bases between them. The germline V gene has CDR1 SGHRS and CDR2 YFSETQ. This CDR3 is built from 11 residues. CDR3 bases: TGCGCCAGCAGCGGCATAGATACGCAGTATTTT. Its translation: CASSGIDTQYF.

The V gene is TRBV5-6, the J gene TRBJ2-5, with D unclear. This CDR3 contains 12 residues. Germline V CDR1 and CDR2: SGHDT, YYEEEE. The V gene lost 0 bases and the J gene lost 5 bases, with 5 bases spanning the gap. DNA of the CDR3: TGTGCCAGCAGCTTGGCAGACGAGACCCAGTACTTC. It translates to CASSLADETQYF.

The V gene is TRBV7-9, the J gene TRBJ2-5; 7 bases are a match to TRBD2. CDR3 length: 14 residues. CDR1 is SEHNR, CDR2 FQNEAQ, per germline (reference sequence). V was pared by 0 bases and J by 5 bases, with 3 bases of the junction left unmatched. The CDR3 sequence is CASSLAGDYETQYF. CDR3 in DNA: TGTGCCAGCAGCTTAGCAGGGGACTACGAGACCCAGTACTTC.

There are many counts of this clonotype. The chain joins TRBV6-5 to TRBJ2-2; D is unclear. CDR3 length equals 13 residues. Trimming took 2 bases from V and 4 from J, leaving 5 bases between them. CDR1 and CDR2 from the germline V gene are MNHEY and SVGAGI. The DNA for the CDR3 is TGTGCCAGCAGTTACGTGGGCACCGGGGAGCTGTTTTTT. Translated: CASSYVGTGELFF.

This clonotype was found once. This chain uses TRBV5-1 with TRBJ2-7; 11 nucleotides align to TRBD1. After removal of 1 base from V and 6 bases from J, the junction contained 3 bases not matched to a gene. This CDR3 is 14 amino acids long. Per the germline V gene, CDR1 is SGHRS and CDR2 is YFSETQ. The CDR3 coding sequence is TGCGCCAGCAGCTTGACCGGGACAGGGGGCGAGCAGTACTTC. Translation gives CASSLTGTGGEQYF.